This TCR beta chain is drawn from a study of Ad26.COV2.S vaccination and SARS-CoV-2 variants. Indicated treatment: around 19 received Ad26.COV2.S at low or high dose, single or two shots; roughly 5 received placebo; per-sample allocation not given. Day 63 after the first injection of vaccine or placebo was the sampling time. The CDR3 runs to 13 residues. From germline, CDR1 is MDHEN and CDR2 SYDVKM. Trimming cost V 7 bases and J 4 bases, with 13 bases left between them. Measured with immunoSEQ multiplex PCR; TCRdb has only the in-frame clones, and not every one. The sample lists approximately 480,000 clones, around 85% occurring once.

The V call is TRBV28, the J call TRBJ1-1; D possibly corresponds to TRBD1 (5 bases). This TCR came from a person aged 18-60 years who received the Ad26.COV2.S COVID-19 vaccine or a placebo. This material consisted of peripheral blood, taken in a trial of Ad26.COV2.S vaccine versus placebo. Here the CDR3 reads CASISRGRTEAFF. DNA for the CDR3: TGTGCCAGCATATCTCGGGGACGCACTGAAGCTTTCTTT.